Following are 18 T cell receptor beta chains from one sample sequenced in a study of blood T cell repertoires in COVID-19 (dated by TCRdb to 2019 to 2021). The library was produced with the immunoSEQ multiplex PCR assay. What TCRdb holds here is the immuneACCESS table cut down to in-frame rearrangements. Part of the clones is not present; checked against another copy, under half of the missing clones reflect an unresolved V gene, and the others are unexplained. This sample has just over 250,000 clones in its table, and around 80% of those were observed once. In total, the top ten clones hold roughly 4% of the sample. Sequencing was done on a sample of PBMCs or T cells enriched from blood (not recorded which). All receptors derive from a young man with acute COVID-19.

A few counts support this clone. CDR3 region: CSVTKVVGTEAFF. Here the CDR3 DNA reads TGCAGCGTCACAAAGGTGGTCGGGACTGAAGCTTTCTTT. J is TRBJ1-1 and V is TRBV29-1, with D unclear. From germline, CDR1 is SQVTM and CDR2 ANQGSEA. This CDR3 has 13 residues. V was trimmed by 6 bases and J by 5 bases, leaving 16 bases between them.

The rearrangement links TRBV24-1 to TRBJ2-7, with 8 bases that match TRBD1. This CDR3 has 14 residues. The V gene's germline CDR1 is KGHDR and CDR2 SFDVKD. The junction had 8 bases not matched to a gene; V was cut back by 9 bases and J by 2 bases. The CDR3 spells CATLRTGLPYEQYV. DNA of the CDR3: TGTGCCACCCTTCGGACAGGGCTGCCCTACGAGCAGTACGTC.

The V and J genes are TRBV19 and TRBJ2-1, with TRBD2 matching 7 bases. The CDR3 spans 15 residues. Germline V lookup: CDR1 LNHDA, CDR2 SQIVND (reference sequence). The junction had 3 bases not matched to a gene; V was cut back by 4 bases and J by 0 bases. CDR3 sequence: CASSKERGSYNEQFF. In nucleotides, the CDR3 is TGTGCCAGTAGTAAGGAGCGGGGCTCCTACAATGAGCAGTTCTTC.

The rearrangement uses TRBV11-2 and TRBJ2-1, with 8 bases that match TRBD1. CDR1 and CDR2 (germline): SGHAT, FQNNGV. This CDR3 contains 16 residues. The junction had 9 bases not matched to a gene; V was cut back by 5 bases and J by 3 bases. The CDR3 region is CASSPPGQAVYNEQFF. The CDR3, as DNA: TGTGCCAGCAGCCCTCCGGGACAGGCGGTCTACAATGAGCAGTTCTTC.

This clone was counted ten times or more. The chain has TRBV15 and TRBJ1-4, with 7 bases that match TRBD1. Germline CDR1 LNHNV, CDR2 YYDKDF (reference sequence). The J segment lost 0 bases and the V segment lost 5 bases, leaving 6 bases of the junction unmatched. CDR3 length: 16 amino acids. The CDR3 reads CATSERGGATNEKLFF. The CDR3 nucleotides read TGTGCCACCAGCGAGCGAGGGGGCGCAACTAATGAAAAACTGTTTTTT. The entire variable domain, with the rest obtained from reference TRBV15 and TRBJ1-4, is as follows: DAMVIQNPRYQVTQFGKPVTLSCSQTLNHNVMYWYQQKSSQAPKLLFHYYDKDFNNEADTPDNFQSRRPNTSFCFLDIRSPGLGDTAMYLCATSERGGATNEKLFFGSGTQLSVL.

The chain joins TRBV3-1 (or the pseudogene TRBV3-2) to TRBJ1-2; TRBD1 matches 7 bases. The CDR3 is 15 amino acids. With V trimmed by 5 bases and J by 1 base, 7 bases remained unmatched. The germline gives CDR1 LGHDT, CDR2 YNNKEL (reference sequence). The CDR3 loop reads CASSNPGQFNYGYTF. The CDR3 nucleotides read TGTGCCAGCAGCAATCCGGGACAGTTTAACTATGGCTACACCTTC.

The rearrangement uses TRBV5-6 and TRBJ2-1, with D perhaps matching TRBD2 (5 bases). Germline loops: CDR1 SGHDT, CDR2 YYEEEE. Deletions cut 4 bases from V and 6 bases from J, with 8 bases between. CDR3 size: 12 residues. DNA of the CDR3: TGTGCCAGCAGCCCGGGATTCAATGAGCAGTTCTTC. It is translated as CASSPGFNEQFF.

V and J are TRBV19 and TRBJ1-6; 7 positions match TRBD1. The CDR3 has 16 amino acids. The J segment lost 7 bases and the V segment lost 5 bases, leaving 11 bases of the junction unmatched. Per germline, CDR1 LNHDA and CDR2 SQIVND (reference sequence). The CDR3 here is CASSLPFGDRNSPLHF. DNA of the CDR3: TGTGCCAGTAGTCTTCCTTTCGGGGACAGAAATTCACCCCTCCACTTT.

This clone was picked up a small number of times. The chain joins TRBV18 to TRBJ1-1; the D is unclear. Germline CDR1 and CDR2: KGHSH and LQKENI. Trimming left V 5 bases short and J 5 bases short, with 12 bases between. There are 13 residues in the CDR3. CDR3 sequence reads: CASSINSETEAFF. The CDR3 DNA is TGTGCCAGCTCAATTAATTCCGAGACTGAAGCTTTCTTT. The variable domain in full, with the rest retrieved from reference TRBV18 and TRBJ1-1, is NAGVMQNPRHLVRRRGQEARLRCSPMKGHSHVYWYRQLPEEGLKFMVYLQKENIIDESGMPKERFSAEFPKEGPSILRIQQVVRGDSAAYFCASSINSETEAFFGQGTRLTVV.

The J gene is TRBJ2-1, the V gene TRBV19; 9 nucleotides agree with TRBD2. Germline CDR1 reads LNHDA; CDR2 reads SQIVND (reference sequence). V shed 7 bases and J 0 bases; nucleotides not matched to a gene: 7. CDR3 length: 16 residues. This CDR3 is CASTAAGGPSYNEQFF. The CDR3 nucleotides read TGTGCCAGTACCGCAGCGGGGGGACCCTCCTACAATGAGCAGTTCTTC.

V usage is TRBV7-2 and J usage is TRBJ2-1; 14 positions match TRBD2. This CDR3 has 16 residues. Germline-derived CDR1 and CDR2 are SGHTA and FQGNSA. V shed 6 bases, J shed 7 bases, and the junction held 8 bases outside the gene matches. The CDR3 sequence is CASSLTGTSGRNEQFF. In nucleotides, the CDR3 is TGTGCCAGCAGTCTCACCGGGACTAGCGGGAGAAATGAGCAGTTCTTC.

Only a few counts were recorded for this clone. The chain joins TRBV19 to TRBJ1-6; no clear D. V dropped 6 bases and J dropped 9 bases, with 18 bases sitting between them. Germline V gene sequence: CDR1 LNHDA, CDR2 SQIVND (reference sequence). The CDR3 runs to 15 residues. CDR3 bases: TGTGCCAGTAGGACGTTGGCCCCGGAGGGTTCACCCCTCCACTTT. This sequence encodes CASRTLAPEGSPLHF.

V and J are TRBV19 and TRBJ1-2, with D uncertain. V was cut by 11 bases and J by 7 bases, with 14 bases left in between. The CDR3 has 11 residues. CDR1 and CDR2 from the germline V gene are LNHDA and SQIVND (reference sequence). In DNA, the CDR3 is TGTGCCTCATTTCGCTCGGGTGGCTACACCTTC. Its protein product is CASFRSGGYTF.

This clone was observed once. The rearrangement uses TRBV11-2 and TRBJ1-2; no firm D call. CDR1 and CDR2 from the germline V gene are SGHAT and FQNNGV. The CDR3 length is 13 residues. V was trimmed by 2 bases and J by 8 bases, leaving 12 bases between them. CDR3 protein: CASSLYVERGYTF. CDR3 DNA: TGTGCCAGCAGCTTATACGTCGAGCGGGGCTACACCTTC.

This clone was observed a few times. CDR3 nucleotide sequence: TGTGCCAGCAGTCCACGGACAGGGGCTAACTATGGCTACACCTTC. This gives the protein CASSPRTGANYGYTF. V usage is TRBV6-5 and J usage is TRBJ1-2; 9 bases fit TRBD1. CDR1 MNHEY and CDR2 SVGAGI come from the germline V gene. This CDR3 has 15 amino acids. V lost 5 bases and J lost 0; bases outside the gene matches: 4.

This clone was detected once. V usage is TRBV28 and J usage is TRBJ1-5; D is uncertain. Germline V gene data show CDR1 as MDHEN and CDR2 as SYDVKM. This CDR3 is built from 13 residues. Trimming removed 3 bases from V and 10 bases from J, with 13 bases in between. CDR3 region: CASSFGLREPQHF. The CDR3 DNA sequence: TGTGCCAGCAGTTTCGGTCTCCGGGAACCCCAGCATTTT.

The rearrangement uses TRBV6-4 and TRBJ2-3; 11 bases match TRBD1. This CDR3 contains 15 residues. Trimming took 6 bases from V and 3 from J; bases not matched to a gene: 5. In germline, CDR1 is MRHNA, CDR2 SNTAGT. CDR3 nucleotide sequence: TGTGCCAGCAGCCAGGGACAGGGGGAAACAGATACGCAGTATTTT. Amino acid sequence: CASSQGQGETDTQYF.

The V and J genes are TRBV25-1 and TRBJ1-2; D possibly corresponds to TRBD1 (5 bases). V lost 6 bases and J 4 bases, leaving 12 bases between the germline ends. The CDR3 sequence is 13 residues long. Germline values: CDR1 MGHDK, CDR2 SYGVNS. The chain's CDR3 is CASRGQTPYGYTF. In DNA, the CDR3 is TGTGCCAGCAGGGGGCAGACTCCCTATGGCTACACCTTC.